This TCR beta chain is drawn from a study of T cell clonality in common variable immunodeficiency. Findings and limits, study-wide: In common variable immunodeficiency, TCR beta chains reportedly carried fewer deletions and N-nucleotide insertions. Compared with healthy controls, CVID subjects showed increased TCRbeta clonality, mostly in about a third. Fewer TCRbeta clones were shared among CVID subjects than controls. What drives increased CVID clonality needs T cell subpopulation sequencing.

This clone was counted at least ten times. Antigen: not known. The assay was immunoSEQ multiplex PCR, and TCRdb's table has in-frame clones only and misses some. This repertoire holds under 65,000 clones, and none appear only once. The material sequenced was peripheral blood mononuclear cells. The receptor comes from a person aged 18-70 years in good health.

CDR3 DNA, as far as it was read: TGCGCCAGCAAGAGACTAGCGGGGGTGCCAGATACG. This sequence encodes CASKRLAGVPDT. The full CDR3 protein reads CASKRLAGVPDTQYF. V usage is TRBV5-1 and J usage is TRBJ2-3; 12 bases are a match to TRBD2. The DNA ends 3 residues before the CDR3 does, and the rest of the CDR3 is filled in from the germline J gene. The germline gives CDR1 SGHRS, CDR2 YFSETQ. V trimming: 6 bases; J trimming: 4 bases; junction bases outside the gene matches: 6. The CDR3 has 15 amino acids.